A single sample is the source of the 8 T cell receptor beta chains below, sequenced in a study of blood T cell repertoires in COVID-19. Assay used: immunoSEQ multiplex PCR; TCRdb lists only in-frame clones, some missing. The sample includes approximately 210,000 clones, less than 90% of them seen just once. The sequencing sample was made of peripheral blood. These receptors were obtained from a man aged 40-55 years with acute or convalescent COVID-19.

This clone has a single count. The chain joins TRBV20-1 to TRBJ1-2, with D unclear. With 5 bases removed from V and 2 bases from J, the gap between germline ends came to 6 bases. There are 11 residues in the CDR3. Germline lookup yields CDR1 DFQATT and CDR2 SNEGSKA (reference sequence). CDR3 sequence (DNA): TGCAGTGCTCAGACAAACTATGGCTACACCTTC. Amino acids: CSAQTNYGYTF.

CDR3 protein: CASSPDRGLRTGELFF. Here the CDR3 DNA reads TGTGCCAGCTCACCCGACAGGGGATTGAGGACCGGGGAGCTGTTTTTT. The chain links TRBV18 to TRBJ2-2, with 8 nucleotides matching TRBD1. V shed 3 bases, J shed 5 bases, and the junction held 8 bases outside the gene matches. CDR1 and CDR2 from the germline V gene are KGHSH and LQKENI. The CDR3 is 16 residues long.

The chain uses TRBV10-3 and TRBJ2-2; maybe TRBD2 (5 bases). This CDR3 has 16 amino acids. V was shortened by 3 bases and J by 5 bases, with 16 bases between the two germline ends. Germline V lookup: CDR1 ENHRY, CDR2 SYGVKD. CDR3 amino acids: CAISEGLAGWTGELFF. DNA of the CDR3: TGTGCCATCAGTGAAGGCCTAGCAGGCTGGACCGGGGAGCTGTTTTTT.

The chain uses TRBV7-9 and TRBJ1-1; D is possibly TRBD1 (6 bases). The CDR3 runs 16 residues. V dropped 3 bases and J dropped 1 base, with 15 bases sitting between them. CDR1 and CDR2 (germline): SEHNR, FQNEAQ (reference sequence). The CDR3 DNA reads TGTGCCAGCAGCTTTGAAGGGGCCAGGGGGAACACTGAAGCTTTCTTT. This codes for CASSFEGARGNTEAFF.

This clone showed up just once. Other nucleotide sequences in the sample specify the same CDR3. The chain is built from TRBV4-1 and TRBJ2-7; 9 bases agree with TRBD2. Losses at the gene ends were 0 bases for V and 3 bases for J; bases not matched to a gene: 3. The CDR3 is made up of 15 amino acids. Looked up from germline, CDR1 is MGHRA and CDR2 is YSYEKL. The CDR3 DNA reads as TGCGCCAGCAGCCAAGAGAGCGGGAGGAACTACGAGCAGTACTTC. This codes for CASSQESGRNYEQYF.

The chain uses TRBV29-1 and TRBJ1-5; weak D call: TRBD1 (5 bases). The germline V gene has CDR1 SQVTM and CDR2 ANQGSEA. Trimming took 3 bases from V and 4 from J, leaving 13 bases between them. This CDR3 has 14 residues. CDR3 in amino acids: CSVDGQGPNQPQHF. The CDR3 DNA sequence: TGCAGCGTTGATGGCCAGGGCCCGAATCAGCCCCAGCATTTT. The full variable domain, rest sourced from reference TRBV29-1 and TRBJ1-5, is SAVISQKPSRDICQRGTSLTIQCQVDSQVTMMFWYRQQPGQSLTLIATANQGSEATYESGFVIDKFPISRPNLTFSTLTVSNMSPEDSSIYLCSVDGQGPNQPQHFGDGTRLSIL.

V and J are TRBV2 and TRBJ2-6, with 7 nucleotides matching TRBD1. Germline trimming cut 6 bases from V and 0 bases from J; bases unmatched to any gene: 8. Germline V CDR1 and CDR2: SNHLY, FYNNEI. CDR3 length: 17 residues. This chain's CDR3 is CASSGQESLSGANVLTF. CDR3 DNA sequence: TGTGCCAGCAGCGGACAGGAATCTCTCTCTGGGGCCAACGTCCTGACTTTC.

The chain carries TRBV10-3 and TRBJ2-7; 12 bases align to TRBD2. The V and J ends lost 4 bases and 5 bases, in that order; junction bases with no gene match: 3. CDR1 is ENHRY, CDR2 SYGVKD, per germline. The CDR3 is 14 residues long. CDR3 loop: CAISGTSGIDEQYF. DNA of the CDR3: TGTGCCATCAGTGGGACTAGCGGGATCGACGAGCAGTACTTC.